This T cell receptor (beta chain) was sequenced during a study of cytomegalovirus exposure and HLA in healthy donors. Points from the study as a whole: Several V segments, TRBV6-2 and TRBV6-3 among them, could not be told apart and were dropped.

Germline loops: CDR1 LGHNA, CDR2 YSLEER. V trimming: 1 base; J trimming: 11 bases; junction bases outside the gene matches: 6. CDR3 length: 14 residues. PCR was performed using 60 Vbeta and 13 Jbeta primers. Profiling relied on immunoSEQ multiplex PCR, and the TCRdb table lists in-frame clones only, not all of them. Of roughly 100,000 clones detected, about four fifths appear once; the ten largest clones hold 1.5% to 2%. Comments on this clone: Antigen unknown.

The source is a man in his forties or fifties in good health and CMV-seronegative. Sequencing was carried out using PBMCs. The chain couples TRBV4-3 to TRBJ1-1, with 11 bases lining up with TRBD1. The CDR3 sequence is CASSQAGQGEAAFF. CDR3 in DNA: TGCGCCAGCAGCCAAGCGGGACAGGGGGAGGCGGCTTTCTTT.